Below, 27 T cell receptor beta chains from the same sample are listed, as sequenced in a study of T cells in Graves' hyperthyroidism and ophthalmopathy. RNA transcripts gave rise to amplified TCR beta CDR3 regions. A set of HTBI primers served as the primers for a first-round RT-PCR of the TCR CDR3. TCRdb reprocessed the multiplex PCR reads via MiXCR and lists one record per CDR3 protein. Of more than 500,000 distinct CDR3 sequences in the sample, 12% to 15% were seen once. Input material: blood. These receptors were taken from a woman aged 40-49 years with Graves' hyperthyroidism.

The rearrangement links TRBV28 to TRBJ1-1; D may be TRBD1 (6 bases). The CDR3 is made up of 15 amino acids. Germline values: CDR1 MDHEN, CDR2 SYDVKM. V lost 6 bases and J 0 bases, leaving 14 bases between the germline ends. CDR3 region: CASSAQGPMNTEAFF. CDR3 sequence (DNA): TGTGCCAGCAGCGCACAGGGCCCAATGAACACTGAAGCTTTCTTT.

This clonotype has a count of ten or more. The chain joins TRBV12-3 or TRBV12-4 to TRBJ2-4, with 8 bases identical to TRBD2. CDR3 length: 19 residues. The junction had 17 bases not matched to a gene; V was cut back by 7 bases and J by 0 bases. DNA of the CDR3: TGTGCCAGCACCGGAGCGGTCAGCGGGAGTTGGGAAGCCAAAAACATTCAGTACTTC. This translates into CASTGAVSGSWEAKNIQYF.

The table lists this clonotype with a few counts. V gene TRBV29-1 combines with J gene TRBJ1-3; D is perhaps TRBD1 (6 bases). The CDR3 totals 12 residues. The germline gives CDR1 SQVTM, CDR2 ANQGSEA. V lost 6 bases, J lost 2 bases, and 8 bases lay in between. CDR3 loop: CSVTGTGNTIYF. CDR3 nucleotide sequence: TGCAGCGTCACAGGGACTGGAAACACCATATATTTT.

The J gene is TRBJ2-3, the V gene TRBV20-1, with D maybe TRBD1 (6 bases). In germline, CDR1 is DFQATT, CDR2 SNEGSKA (reference sequence). V gave up 2 bases and J gave up 2 bases, with 14 bases separating them. This CDR3 is built from 15 residues. The CDR3 here is CSARLQGWDTDTQYF. The CDR3 DNA reads as TGCAGTGCTAGACTACAGGGTTGGGACACAGATACGCAGTATTTT.

The chain carries TRBV6-2 or TRBV6-3 and TRBJ2-1; the D gene is possibly TRBD1 (8 bases). Trimming took 2 bases from V and 7 from J, leaving 18 bases between them. The length of the CDR3 is 16 residues. Germline V gene data show CDR1 as MNHEY and CDR2 as SVGEGT. CDR3 residues: CASSYLLQGGENEQFF. The CDR3 nucleotides are TGTGCCAGCAGTTACCTCTTACAGGGGGGGGAAAATGAGCAGTTCTTC.

This clonotype has ten or more counts. Possible read error: a much larger clone is one base away. J is TRBJ2-1 and V is TRBV2, with 11 bases lining up with TRBD1. The V gene's germline CDR1 is SNHLY and CDR2 FYNNEI. V lost 7 bases to trimming and J lost 6 bases; unmatched junction nucleotides: 5. CDR3 size: 14 residues. CDR3 protein: CASTPGTGGNEQFF. In nucleotides, the CDR3 is TGTGCCAGCACGCCCGGGACAGGGGGCAATGAGCAGTTCTTC.

This clonotype was found many times. The J gene is TRBJ1-2, the V gene TRBV7-3; TRBD1 aligns across 9 bases. The CDR3 is 19 amino acids. The V and J ends lost 2 bases and 4 bases, in that order; junction bases with no gene match: 17. The germline V gene has CDR1 SGHTA and CDR2 FQGTGA. In DNA form, the CDR3 reads TGTGCCAGCAGCTTAGTCGGGGTTACGAGACAGGGGGGTAGCTATGGCTACACCTTC. Translated, it gives CASSLVGVTRQGGSYGYTF.

This clonotype occurred many times. The V and J genes are TRBV2 and TRBJ2-7; the D call may be TRBD1 or TRBD2 (6 bases each). The CDR3 length is 16 residues. Per the germline V gene, CDR1 is SNHLY and CDR2 is FYNNEI. The V gene lost 4 bases and the J gene lost 3 bases, with 19 bases spanning the gap. CDR3 DNA sequence: TGTGCCAGCAGTGGAATGGAGGGCAGGGGAATCTACGAGCAGTACTTC. Translating it yields CASSGMEGRGIYEQYF.

There are many counts of this clonotype. V is TRBV20-1 and J is TRBJ2-1; no reliable D call. The CDR3 totals 14 residues. V gave up 0 bases and J gave up 1 base, with 7 bases separating them. Germline CDR1 is DFQATT and CDR2 is SNEGSKA (reference sequence). The CDR3 sequence is CSARDQASYNEQFF. The CDR3 nucleotides read TGCAGTGCTAGAGATCAGGCATCCTACAATGAGCAGTTCTTC.

At least ten counts were recorded for this clonotype. This chain connects TRBV7-9 to TRBJ1-3, with D perhaps matching TRBD1 (5 bases). Between the trimmed V and J ends, which lost 6 bases and 0 bases, there was a span of 12 bases. Germline V CDR1 and CDR2: SEHNR, FQNEAQ (reference sequence). The CDR3 covers 15 residues. The CDR3 spells CASSLGTLSGNTIYF. DNA of the CDR3: TGTGCCAGCAGTCTCGGGACGCTCTCTGGAAACACCATATATTTT.

This clonotype was seen at least ten times. V usage is TRBV18 and J usage is TRBJ2-1; D is ambiguous. Per germline, CDR1 KGHSH and CDR2 LQKENI. The V gene lost 5 bases and the J gene lost 8 bases, with 7 bases spanning the gap. The CDR3 is 11 residues long. CDR3 amino acids: CASSVQDEQFF. CDR3 in DNA: TGTGCCAGCTCAGTGCAGGATGAGCAGTTCTTC.

This clonotype was seen a handful of times. This chain joins TRBV5-4 and TRBJ2-5; 9 bases are a match to TRBD2. This CDR3 comprises 16 residues. V shed 4 bases and J 1 base; nucleotides not matched to a gene: 8. Germline CDR1 is SGHNT and CDR2 is YYREEE (reference sequence). The CDR3 sequence: CASSQGVTSGQETQYF. The CDR3 DNA is TGTGCCAGCAGCCAGGGGGTGACTAGCGGCCAAGAGACCCAGTACTTC.

This clonotype was detected only a few times. The chain has TRBV5-8 and TRBJ1-2, with TRBD1 identical over 9 bases. Trimming at V came to 0 bases and at J to 2 bases, leaving 2 bases not matched to a gene. This CDR3 comprises 15 residues. The V gene's germline CDR1 is SGHTS and CDR2 YDEGEE. CDR3 nucleotide sequence: TGTGCCAGCAGCTTGGTGACAGGGGGGAACTATGGCTACACCTTC. It codes for CASSLVTGGNYGYTF.

This clonotype came up many times. V is TRBV2 and J is TRBJ2-7; tentatively, D is TRBD1 (6 bases). The ends were cut back, 7 bases at V and 5 bases at J, with 9 bases in the middle. The germline CDR1 and CDR2 sequences are SNHLY and FYNNEI. The CDR3 has 11 amino acids. This CDR3 reads CASTRDNEQYF. The CDR3 DNA is TGTGCCAGCACCCGGGACAACGAGCAGTACTTC.

The table lists this clonotype with many counts. The genes are TRBV5-1 and TRBJ2-1; D not resolved. Germline loops: CDR1 SGHRS, CDR2 YFSETQ. The germline V and J ends were trimmed by 1 base and 0 bases, with 8 bases remaining between them. CDR3 size: 15 residues. The CDR3 bases are TGCGCCAGCAGCTTGCCCGCCAGCTCCTACAATGAGCAGTTCTTC. Translating gives CASSLPASSYNEQFF.

J is TRBJ2-2 and V is TRBV28; D assignment may be TRBD1 or TRBD2 (6 bases each). The V end was cut by 7 bases, the J end by 0 bases, with 15 bases between. The CDR3 consists of 16 residues. Germline CDR1 MDHEN, CDR2 SYDVKM. CDR3 DNA: TGTGCCAGCATCTCGGGGGCCGGCCCGAACACCGGGGAGCTGTTTTTT. Amino acids: CASISGAGPNTGELFF.

The sample holds a few counts of this clonotype. The chain has TRBV12-5 and TRBJ1-5, with D perhaps TRBD1 (5 bases). Germline V gene data show CDR1 as LGHNT and CDR2 as FRNRAP. V was shortened by 7 bases and J by 1 base, with 11 bases between the two germline ends. CDR3 length: 14 amino acids. The CDR3 region is CASVGRESNQPQHF. For the CDR3, the DNA is TGTGCTAGTGTGGGCAGGGAGAGCAATCAGCCCCAGCATTTT.

In this sample, this clonotype turned up a few times. The V gene is TRBV11-2, the J gene TRBJ2-6; D is uncertain. This CDR3 has 14 residues. V was cut by 7 bases and J by 6 bases, with 13 bases left in between. CDR1 and CDR2 (germline): SGHAT, FQNNGV. In DNA, the CDR3 is TGTGCCAGCAAACGATCTGCTGTGGCCAACGTCCTGACTTTC. This codes for CASKRSAVANVLTF.

V usage is TRBV30 and J usage is TRBJ1-2; the D is unclear. This CDR3 region has 11 residues. CDR1 is GTSNPN, CDR2 SVGIG, per germline (reference sequence). Between the trimmed V and J ends, which lost 1 base and 5 bases, there was a span of 5 bases. In nucleotides, the CDR3 is TGTGCCTGGAGTGGCCGATATGGCTACACCTTC. It is translated as CAWSGRYGYTF.

This clonotype was seen at least ten times. This chain connects TRBV27 to TRBJ1-1; D not certain. The CDR3 is 14 amino acids. V gave up 4 bases and J gave up 4 bases, with 13 bases separating them. The germline V gene has CDR1 MNHEY and CDR2 SMNVEV (reference sequence). The CDR3 reads CASSSAEVGTEAFF. The CDR3 DNA sequence: TGTGCCAGCAGTTCCGCGGAGGTGGGCACTGAAGCTTTCTTT.

This clonotype was detected many times. The chain links TRBV10-3 to TRBJ2-2; no firm D call. The CDR3 loop spans 11 amino acids. Looked up from germline, CDR1 is ENHRY and CDR2 is SYGVKD. V gave up 10 bases and J gave up 6 bases, with 9 bases separating them. The CDR3, as DNA: TGTGCCACCAAGGGCGCCGGGGAGCTGTTTTTT. Residues: CATKGAGELFF.

This clonotype was seen repeatedly, ten times or more. The rearrangement links TRBV11-1 to TRBJ2-1, with 11 bases aligning to TRBD2. The CDR3 length is 19 residues. Germline V CDR1 and CDR2: SGHAT, FQDESV (reference sequence). Germline trimming cut 3 bases from V and 5 bases from J; bases unmatched to any gene: 15. The CDR3 nucleotides read TGTGCCAGCAGCTTCCCCATCAGACAACTAGCGGGAGTGAACAATGAGCAGTTCTTC. Its translation: CASSFPIRQLAGVNNEQFF.

This clonotype was seen repeatedly, ten times or more. This chain connects TRBV7-3 to TRBJ2-1; the match to TRBD2 covers 7 bases. Per germline, CDR1 SGHTA and CDR2 FQGTGA. This CDR3 has 17 residues. The junction had 12 bases not matched to a gene; V was cut back by 5 bases and J by 2 bases. The CDR3 region is CASSPTPAGEPYNEQFF. In DNA form, the CDR3 reads TGTGCCAGCAGCCCAACTCCGGCGGGAGAACCCTACAATGAGCAGTTCTTC.

The chain employs TRBV10-3 and TRBJ2-1, with TRBD1 identical over 12 bases. The CDR3 totals 15 residues. Germline lookup yields CDR1 ENHRY and CDR2 SYGVKD. V was clipped by 6 bases and J by 9 bases; unmatched bases: 9. The CDR3 bases are TGTGCCATCAGGGATCCGGGACAGGGGGCTGGTGAGCAGTTCTTC. This gives the protein CAIRDPGQGAGEQFF.

This clonotype was seen only a few times. The rearrangement joins TRBV30 to TRBJ1-1; 7 positions agree with TRBD1. Germline V CDR1 and CDR2: GTSNPN, SVGIG (reference sequence). V lost 4 bases to trimming and J lost 7 bases; unmatched junction nucleotides: 12. The CDR3 runs 14 residues. The CDR3: CAWNTGALRNEAFF. DNA of the CDR3: TGTGCCTGGAATACAGGGGCGCTCAGGAATGAAGCTTTCTTT.

This clonotype showed up many times. This chain connects TRBV6-1 to TRBJ2-7; D possibly corresponds to TRBD1 (5 bases). Germline assignment: CDR1 MNHNS and CDR2 SASEGT. The CDR3 extends over 15 amino acids. V was trimmed by 5 bases and J by 6 bases, leaving 20 bases between them. The CDR3 here is CASSSYRRPRIEQYF. The DNA for the CDR3 is TGTGCCAGCAGTTCGTACAGGCGACCCAGGATCGAGCAGTACTTC.

This clonotype was seen at least ten times. This chain connects TRBV19 to TRBJ1-1, with 10 bases fitting TRBD1. Germline V gene data show CDR1 as LNHDA and CDR2 as SQIVND (reference sequence). V trimming: 9 bases; J trimming: 4 bases; junction bases outside the gene matches: 2. The CDR3 runs to 12 residues. CDR3 residues: CASRTGGTEAFF. The CDR3 nucleotides are TGTGCCAGCAGGACAGGGGGCACTGAAGCTTTCTTT.